The 21 T cell receptor beta chains below all came from one sample that was sequenced in a study of T cell clonality in common variable immunodeficiency (dated by TCRdb to the mid-2010s). Here is what the overall study found, with its caveats: CVID TCRbeta sequences were reported to have fewer deletions and N-nucleotide insertions and to lack highly modified clones with 13 or more V deletions.

Their target antigens are unknown. Libraries were made using the immunoSEQ multiplex PCR assay. Held by TCRdb, this immuneACCESS table contains in-frame sequences only and omits some clones. Under half of the omission traces to an unresolved V gene where checked; the cause of the rest is unknown. This sample is represented by 15,000 to 20,000 clones, with no singletons among them. Around 15% of the sample goes to the ten largest clones. Source material: peripheral blood mononuclear cells. These receptors were taken from a human donor with common variable immunodeficiency.

Note on this clone: The sequence runs out 3 residues before the end of the CDR3; the remainder is reconstructed from the germline J gene. The V gene is TRBV6-1, the J gene TRBJ1-1; D perhaps matches TRBD1 (6 bases). CDR1 is MNHNS and CDR2 is SASEGT in the germline V gene. CDR3 length: 14 residues. Trimming left V 4 bases short and J 3 bases short, with 12 bases between. The CDR3 loop is CASSARTVDTEAFF. Incomplete CDR3 DNA: TGTGCCAGCAGTGCTCGGACAGTGGACACTGAA.

This clone has just a few counts. The DNA ends 3 residues before the CDR3 does, and the rest of the CDR3 is filled in from the germline J gene. The rearrangement joins TRBV19 to TRBJ1-2; D ambiguous. CDR3 length: 11 residues. The V gene's germline CDR1 is LNHDA and CDR2 SQIVND (reference sequence). V was cut by 3 bases and J by 7 bases, with 6 bases left in between. The CDR3 region is CASSIDSGYTF. The CDR3 bases that were read are TGTGCCAGTAGTATTGACTCTGGC.

Points on this clone: Read sequence stops 3 residues before the CDR3 end, and the germline J gene provides the missing end. The chain couples TRBV2 to TRBJ1-5; D may be TRBD1 (6 bases). CDR1 is SNHLY, CDR2 FYNNEI, per germline. The CDR3 consists of 14 residues. V lost 8 bases, J lost 3 bases, and 14 bases lay in between. The part of the CDR3 DNA that was read is TGTGCCAGCGGTTGGGACACCTACAATCAGCCC. This translates into CASGWDTYNQP. The entire CDR3 protein reads CASGWDTYNQPQHF.

About this clone: From the germline J gene comes the end of the CDR3, since the read stops 3 residues before it. This chain joins TRBV5-1 and TRBJ2-3, with D maybe TRBD2 (6 bases). V was clipped by 4 bases and J by 1 base, with 13 bases between them. CDR3 size: 15 residues. Germline V gene lookup returns CDR1 SGHRS and CDR2 YFSETQ. Partial CDR3 DNA: TGCGCCAGCAGCCCGGGGGACGGCGGCACAGATACG. Its protein is CASSPGDGGTDT. The entire CDR3 protein reads CASSPGDGGTDTQYF.

As regards this clone: The observed sequence ends 3 residues before the CDR3 terminus, with the missing tail filled in from the germline J gene. The rearrangement links TRBV18 to TRBJ1-3, with D hard to call. From germline, CDR1 is KGHSH and CDR2 LQKENI. The V end was cut by 1 base, the J end by 2 bases, with 6 bases between. CDR3 length: 14 amino acids. CDR3 sequence reads: CASSPQGPGNTIYF. Partial CDR3 DNA: TGTGCCAGCTCACCACAAGGGCCTGGAAACACC. The full variable domain, completed using reference TRBV18 and TRBJ1-3, is NAGVMQNPRHLVRRRGQEARLRCSPMKGHSHVYWYRQLPEEGLKFMVYLQKENIIDESGMPKERFSAEFPKEGPSILRIQQVVRGDSAAYFCASSPQGPGNTIYFGEGSWLTVV.

This clone appeared many times. CDR3 bases read: TGCGCCAGCAGCTTGGGCCCCGGGACAGGGTTTACG. Translation: CASSLGPGTGFT. The entire CDR3 is CASSLGPGTGFTQYF. This chain joins TRBV5-1 and TRBJ2-3; 9 positions match TRBD1. The read terminates 3 residues before the CDR3 end, so the remaining end is supplied by the germline J gene. The CDR3 consists of 15 residues. J gave up 8 bases and V 0 bases, and 7 bases lay outside the gene matches. The germline CDR1 and CDR2 sequences are SGHRS and YFSETQ.

This clone was picked up a small number of times. The DNA ends 3 residues before the CDR3 does, and the rest of the CDR3 is filled in from the germline J gene. The gene calls are TRBV19 and TRBJ1-5; a weak D match, TRBD1 (6 bases). The CDR3 is 14 amino acids. Trimming removed 5 bases from V and 3 bases from J, with 11 bases in between. The germline gives CDR1 LNHDA, CDR2 SQIVND (reference sequence). The CDR3 DNA, read in part, is TGTGCCAGTAGTCCGGACAGCGTCAATCAGCCC. Its protein is CASSPDSVNQP. The CDR3, in full, reads CASSPDSVNQPQHF.

About this clone: The read is 3 residues too short to cover the CDR3 end, so that end is filled in from the germline J gene. V is TRBV7-3 and J is TRBJ2-1, with D possibly TRBD1 on 7 matching bases. Trimming removed 5 bases at V and 8 bases at J, with 19 bases between. The length of the CDR3 is 15 residues. From germline, CDR1 is SGHTA and CDR2 FQGTGA. The CDR3 loop is CASSKKVGRGDEQFF. The CDR3 DNA, read in part, is TGTGCCAGCAGCAAAAAGGTCGGCAGGGGGGATGAG. The entire variable domain, with the rest obtained from reference TRBV7-3 and TRBJ2-1, is as follows: GAGVSQTPSNKVTEKGKYVELRCDPISGHTALYWYRQSLGQGPEFLIYFQGTGAADDSGLPNDRFFAVRPEGSVSTLKIQRTERGDSAVYLCASSKKVGRGDEQFFGPGTRLTVL.

A word on this clone: The read ends 3 residues early relative to the CDR3; the germline J gene fills the gap. The rearrangement joins TRBV18 to TRBJ2-7, with a weak D call TRBD1 (6 bases). Germline loops: CDR1 KGHSH, CDR2 LQKENI. This CDR3 has 13 residues. V lost 2 bases to trimming and J lost 5 bases, with 10 bases between them. CDR3 residues: CASSPTGLDEQYF. The covered CDR3 bases are TGTGCCAGCTCACCAACAGGGCTTGACGAG.

The sequenced part of the CDR3 DNA is TGTGCCAGCAGTCCAGGGGGCGGGGGATACAATGAG. Amino acids: CASSPGGGGYNE. The complete CDR3 sequence is CASSPGGGGYNEQFF. This chain uses TRBV7-2 with TRBJ2-1; a possible D gene is TRBD1 (8 bases). The read terminates 3 residues before the CDR3 end, so the remaining end is supplied by the germline J gene. V was shortened by 6 bases and J by 4 bases, with 16 bases between the two germline ends. The CDR3 sequence is 15 residues long. CDR1 and CDR2 from the germline V gene are SGHTA and FQGNSA.

A note on this clone: The CDR3 goes on 3 residues after the read ends, and that part is filled in from the germline J gene. The chain joins TRBV6-2 or TRBV6-3 to TRBJ2-7; 10 nucleotides agree with TRBD2. The V and J ends lost 6 bases and 4 bases, in that order; junction bases with no gene match: 3. The CDR3 has 13 amino acids. Per the germline V gene, CDR1 is MNHEY and CDR2 is SVGEGT. CDR3 sequence reads: CASSRAGGYEQYF. CDR3 DNA, as far as it was read: TGTGCCAGCAGCCGAGCGGGGGGGTACGAG.

This clone showed up many times. The read finishes 3 residues shy of the CDR3 end, and the germline J gene is used to complete it. This chain uses TRBV7-2 with TRBJ1-5; D not certain. Germline V CDR1 and CDR2: SGHTA, FQGNSA. The V and J ends lost 1 base and 1 base respectively, with 8 bases between them. There are 15 residues in the CDR3. The DNA read from the CDR3 is TGTGCCAGCAGCTTAGTGGCGGAAAGCAATCAGCCC. Residues: CASSLVAESNQP. The CDR3 in full is CASSLVAESNQPQHF.

Many counts were recorded for this clone. Sequencing ends 3 residues short of the CDR3 end; the germline J gene provides the rest. The V gene is TRBV5-4, the J gene TRBJ2-5; TRBD1 aligns across 7 bases. There are 14 residues in the CDR3. Germline V gene sequence: CDR1 SGHNT, CDR2 YYREEE (reference sequence). J lost 2 bases, V lost 4 bases, and 5 bases had no gene match. The CDR3 bases that were read are TGTGCCAGCAGCCACGGGACAGAACAAGAGACC. Its protein product is CASSHGTEQET. The full CDR3 protein is CASSHGTEQETQYF.

Notes on this clone: At one end the junction does not follow the germline gene, possibly because of a read error. The read ends 3 residues before the CDR3 terminus; that terminus is restored from the germline J gene. The chain joins TRBV2 to TRBJ2-7; 8 positions agree with TRBD1. Per the germline V gene, CDR1 is SNHLY and CDR2 is FYNNEI. CDR3 length equals 13 residues. CDR3 bases read: TGTGCCAGCAGAGAAGACAGGGGCTACGAG. This codes for CASREDRGYE. The whole CDR3 protein is CASREDRGYEQYF. Based on the CDR3 plus reference TRBV2 and TRBJ2-7, the full variable domain is EPEVTQTPSHQVTQMGQEVILRCVPISNHLYFYWYRQILGQKVEFLVSFYNNEISEKSEIFDDQFSVERPDGSNFTLKIRSTKLEDSAMYFCASREDRGYEQYFGPGTRLTVT.

Note on this clone: Read sequence stops 3 residues before the CDR3 end, and the germline J gene provides the missing end. The rearrangement links TRBV5-1 to TRBJ2-1; 10 bases are a match to TRBD1. The CDR3 spans 13 residues. V lost 6 bases to trimming and J lost 9 bases; unmatched junction nucleotides: 6. Germline lookup yields CDR1 SGHRS and CDR2 YFSETQ. The DNA read from the CDR3 is TGCGCCAGCACAAGACAGGGGGCAGGTGAG. Its protein is CASTRQGAGE. The CDR3 reads in full as CASTRQGAGEQFF.

This clone was detected ten times or more. The DNA ends 3 residues before the CDR3 does, and the rest of the CDR3 is filled in from the germline J gene. The chain uses TRBV7-2 and TRBJ2-5; TRBD2 might be the D (6 bases). In germline, CDR1 is SGHTA, CDR2 FQGNSA. Trimming pared 2 bases from V and 4 bases from J, leaving 14 bases between. The CDR3 spans 15 residues. CDR3 DNA, as far as it was read: TGTGCCAGCAGCTTACTGGGAGGAGGGGCAGAGACC. Translated, it gives CASSLLGGGAET. The entire CDR3 reads CASSLLGGGAETQYF.

Notes on this clone: Read sequence stops 3 residues before the CDR3 end, and the germline J gene provides the missing end. The same CDR3 arises from other DNA sequences in this sample as well. The V and J genes are TRBV18 and TRBJ2-2, with 7 bases fitting TRBD2. Trimming at V came to 2 bases and at J to 5 bases, leaving 8 bases not matched to a gene. This CDR3 has 16 residues. The germline gives CDR1 KGHSH, CDR2 LQKENI. CDR3 DNA, as far as it was read: TGTGCCAGCTCACCAACGGCCACAGCGGGGACCGGGGAG. Translated: CASSPTATAGTGE. The whole CDR3 region reads CASSPTATAGTGELFF.

For this clone: Read coverage stops 3 residues before the CDR3 terminus; the germline J gene supplies the remainder. The gene calls are TRBV7-2 and TRBJ2-4, with D tentatively TRBD2 (5 bases). This CDR3 contains 12 residues. Germline values: CDR1 SGHTA, CDR2 FQGNSA. Here the CDR3 reads CASTRPELDQYF. The covered CDR3 bases are TGTGCCAGCACCCGACCTGAACTAGAT. The whole variable domain, filled in from reference TRBV7-2 and TRBJ2-4, reads GAGVSQSPSNKVTEKGKDVELRCDPISGHTALYWYRQSLGQGLEFLIYFQGNSAPDKSGLPSDRFSAERTGGSVSTLTIQRTQQEDSAVYLCASTRPELDQYFGAGTRLSVL.

This clone ranks as medium-sized. Sequence at one end of the junction differs from germline and may be a read error. With the read ending 3 residues before the CDR3 end, the germline J gene is used to fill in that end. This chain uses TRBV19 with TRBJ2-1; tentatively, D is TRBD2 (5 bases). The CDR3 contains 14 residues. Germline lookup yields CDR1 LNHDA and CDR2 SQIVND (reference sequence). CDR3 DNA (partial): TGTGCCAGTAGTATGATTAGCGCCTACCATGAG. It translates to CASSMISAYHE. The complete CDR3 sequence is CASSMISAYHEQFF.

This clone is medium-sized by share. The observed sequence ends 3 residues before the CDR3 terminus, with the missing tail filled in from the germline J gene. This rearrangement joins TRBV20-1 to TRBJ2-4; D unclear. CDR1 is DFQATT, CDR2 SNEGSKA, per germline (reference sequence). V lost 7 bases, J lost 2 bases, and 18 bases lay in between. The CDR3 has 15 residues. This chain's CDR3 is CSVPPDVGPKNIQYF. The covered CDR3 bases are TGCAGTGTCCCCCCCGATGTGGGCCCCAAAAACATT.

As regards this clone: The read falls 3 residues short of the CDR3 end, and the missing part is taken from the germline J gene. V gene TRBV19 combines with J gene TRBJ2-5, with 9 bases aligning to TRBD2. CDR3 length: 17 residues. Germline assignment: CDR1 LNHDA and CDR2 SQIVND (reference sequence). The V gene end was trimmed by 6 bases and the J gene end by 5 bases; junction bases not matched to a gene: 16. The CDR3 spells CASSPPGAGGPRETQYF. Partial CDR3 DNA: TGTGCCAGTAGCCCCCCGGGAGCGGGGGGTCCTCGGGAGACC.